A selection of T cell receptor beta chains follows, all from one sample in a study of blood T cell repertoires in COVID-19. Clones were sequenced by immunoSEQ multiplex PCR, and TCRdb holds only the in-frame ones, with some missing. The table has 450,000 to 500,000 clones, 88% seen once. Sequencing was done on a sample of PBMCs or T cells enriched from blood (not recorded which). These receptor sequences come from a woman aged 55-69 years who had recovered from COVID-19. Each CDR3 is given with its conserved first and last residue.

>TRBJ1-2|TRBV19
CASSDTGDYGYTF
>TRBJ2-6|TRBV5-1
CASSLNVGNSGANVLTF
>TRBJ2-4|TRBV19
CASSTSQLRTGGNIQYF
>TRBJ1-1|TRBV11-3
CASLGRGANTEAFF
>TRBJ2-6|TRBV18
CASSLMQTGAGANVLTF
>TRBJ1-3|TRBV3-1/TRBV3-2
CASSQGGLGNTIYF
>TRBJ1-5|TRBV2
CASSIQGFRQPQHF
>TRBJ1-5|TRBV5-5
CASSLGTGHQPQHF
>TRBJ2-2|TRBV5-1
CASSPDRDTGELFF
>TRBJ2-3|TRBV20-1
CSAAGADTQYF
>TRBJ1-2|TRBV29-1
CSVEWQANYGYTF
>TRBJ2-5|TRBV5-1
CASSPLPGQGETQYF
>TRBJ1-5|TRBV19
CASSMTGGNQPQHF
>TRBJ2-3|TRBV12-3/TRBV12-4
CASSQTAGDTQYF
>TRBJ1-1|TRBV5-6
CASSSTGIGTEAFF
>TRBJ1-3|TRBV4-1
CASSQPGFPGNTIYF
>TRBJ2-2|TRBV6-5
CASLPQGAGGELFF
>TRBJ2-2|TRBV5-4
CASSFPDREIAGELFF
>TRBJ2-1|TRBV27
CASSFSSYNEQFF
>TRBJ1-5|TRBV12-3/TRBV12-4
CASSFGGQPQHF
>TRBJ2-1|TRBV18
CASSRQGATEQFF
>TRBJ1-6|TRBV30
CAWSVRGLRNSPLHF
>TRBJ1-1|TRBV10-3
CAIRTGQGAKTEAFF
>TRBJ1-2|TRBV9
CASSPGGTNYGYTF
>TRBJ1-2|TRBV11-3
CASSLVGTDNYGYTF
>TRBJ2-2|TRBV3-1/TRBV3-2
CASSPGRENTGELFF
>TRBJ2-4|TRBV6-5
CASSPSSLAKNIQYF
>TRBJ1-2|TRBV6-5
CASRPTGTGGRGYTF
>TRBJ1-1|TRBV11-2
CASSLMGAGAEAFF
>TRBJ2-1|TRBV7-8
CASSPTLSSYNEQFF
>TRBJ1-1|TRBV4-1
CASSTSPGWNTEAFF
>TRBJ2-3|TRBV4-1
CASSQLYTDTQYF
>TRBJ1-1|TRBV21-1
CASRSTGRRAEAFF
>TRBJ2-5|TRBV15
CATSRDPPGGNQETQYF
>TRBJ2-5|TRBV24-1
CATSDYRGETQYF
>TRBJ1-4|TRBV10-1
CASSETGKNEKLFF
>TRBJ1-3|TRBV7-9
CASSVQVLSGNTIYF
>TRBJ1-6|TRBV10-3
CAIATGGNSPLHF
>TRBJ1-5|TRBV2
CASSEGSGQPQHF
>TRBJ2-1|TRBV29-1
CSVESRSEQFF
>TRBJ2-1|TRBV5-1
CACLRDYGENEQFF
>TRBJ1-5|TRBV6-5
CASSDDSYSNQPQHF
>TRBJ1-3|TRBV24-1
CATSDRKGYTIYF
>TRBJ2-3|TRBV10-1
CASSGRTDTQYF
>TRBJ2-2|TRBV6-7
CASSTMTGPSTPITGELFF
>TRBJ2-5|TRBV2
CASSPTNYQETQYF
>TRBJ2-7|TRBV12-3/TRBV12-4
CASSLTPIYEQYF
>TRBJ1-1|TRBV28
CASSPTGTEAFF
>TRBJ1-5|TRBV7-9
CASRGTVSNQPQHF
>TRBJ2-1|TRBV19
CASSIAYTGGAYNEQFF
>TRBJ2-5|TRBV5-1
CASSRWTGETQYF
>TRBJ1-5|TRBV7-9
CASSLGTGMYQPQHF
>TRBJ1-6|TRBV3-1/TRBV3-2
CASTRGSSYNSPLHF
>TRBJ1-1|TRBV6-5
CASSTGNLNTEAFF